This T cell receptor beta chain appears in the sequencing data of a study of T-cell reconstitution after alpha-beta-depleted transplantation in children (dated by TCRdb to the mid-2010s). Regarding the study in general: The study quantitatively tracked T-cell immune reconstitution after TCRalphabeta/CD19-depleted allogeneic hematopoietic cell transplantation in children using TCR repertoire profiling.

What the work shows at the level of the full study, not this receptor alone: Hyperexpanded clone frequencies declined over subsequent months; after one year, T-cell counts and TCRbeta diversity were mostly attributed to newly produced T cells. The apparently early recovery of alphabetaT-cell counts about two months after transplant reportedly depended on only several hundred rapidly expanded clones that came from non-depleted graft cells. The high TCRbeta diversity at day 60 in some patients was ascribed to recipient T cells and intrathymic progenitors that had survived conditioning.

Sequences SQVTM (CDR1) and ANQGSEA (CDR2) are obtained from the germline V gene. Inclusive of the bounding cysteine and phenylalanine, the CDR3 is 16 residues long. The only DNA kept is the CDR3, 48 bases in frame from the first base. V and J are truncated by 3 bases and 2 bases respectively, leaving an intervening sequence of 18 bases. Reading the label with the study, this specimen's treatment or condition is: allogeneic hematopoietic cell transplantation with graft depleted of TCRalphabeta T cells and CD19 B cells. The transplant recipients were children given TCRalphabeta/CD19-depleted allogeneic hematopoietic cell grafts. The library was prepared using PCR. The sample was run on an Illumina HiSeq 2500. TCR libraries were prepared with molecular barcoding, using unique molecular identifiers to normalize TCRbeta repertoire quantification. TCRdb handled the public reads itself, with Q25 trimming in fastp and clone calling in MiXCR, and kept productive beta chains. Each entry is one CDR3 protein sequence, shown with its most common DNA and genes. The sample table lists tens of thousands of distinct CDR3 sequences, approximately 43% of them with a count of one. 98% of the sample lies in the top ten.

As concerns this clonotype: The clone's antigen remains unknown. No base quality information exists; no much larger clone differs at one position.

The chain is assembled from TRBV29-1 and TRBJ2-3, with the identity of the D gene unclear. This material consisted of PBMCs, mostly from graft donor cells, taken 360 days after TCRalphabeta/CD19-depleted stem cell transplant. This receptor was taken from a male patient aged 10-17 years who had a stem cell transplant for acute lymphoblastic leukemia, so the T cells may come from the graft donor. CDR3 sequence: CSVDAWRSRTTDTQYF. The DNA reads as follows: TGCAGCGTTGACGCCTGGCGGAGCAGAACCACAGATACGCAGTATTTT.